This record looks at one T cell receptor beta chain sequence and its context. These data belong to a study of control samples from healthy donors and cancer patients. Germline assignment: CDR1 SGHRS and CDR2 YFSETQ. The CDR3 totals 15 residues. The V and J ends lost 4 bases and 1 base, in that order; junction bases with no gene match: 7. TCRdb's copy holds only in-frame clones and misses some; the assay was immunoSEQ multiplex PCR. The sample lists fewer than 200,000 clones; around 96% were seen once. What was sequenced was blood. This clonotype was sampled from a woman in her twenties or thirties in good health. The V gene is TRBV5-1, the J gene TRBJ1-2, with 7 nucleotides matching TRBD1. CDR3 sequence: CASSEGTALNYGYTF. The CDR3 nucleotides read TGCGCCAGCAGCGAAGGGACAGCGCTTAACTATGGCTACACCTTC.